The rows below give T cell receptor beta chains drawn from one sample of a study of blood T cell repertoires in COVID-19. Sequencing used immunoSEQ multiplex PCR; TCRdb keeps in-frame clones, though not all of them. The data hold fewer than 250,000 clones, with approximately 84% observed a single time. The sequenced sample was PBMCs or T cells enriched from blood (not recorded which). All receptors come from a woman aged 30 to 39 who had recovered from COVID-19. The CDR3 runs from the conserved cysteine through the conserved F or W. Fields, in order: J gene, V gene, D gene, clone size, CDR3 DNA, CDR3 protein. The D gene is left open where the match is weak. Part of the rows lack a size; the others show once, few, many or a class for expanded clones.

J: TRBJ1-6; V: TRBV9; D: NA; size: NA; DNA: TGTGCCAGCAGTAGTCCAGGCCAGGGGAGCAATTCACCCCTCCACTTT; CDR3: CASSSPGQGSNSPLHF
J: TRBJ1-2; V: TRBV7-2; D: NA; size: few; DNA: TGTGCCAGCAGCGGTAGAAATGTACCCATTGGCTACACCTTC; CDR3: CASSGRNVPIGYTF
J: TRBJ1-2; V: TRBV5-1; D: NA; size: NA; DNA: TGCGCCAGCAGCTTGGCCGGAGAAAACTATGGCTACACCTTC; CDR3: CASSLAGENYGYTF
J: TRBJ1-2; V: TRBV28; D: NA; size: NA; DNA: TGTGCCAGCAGACCTCCGCCGGGGGGACACGAGATAGGCTACACCTTC; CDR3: CASRPPPGGHEIGYTF
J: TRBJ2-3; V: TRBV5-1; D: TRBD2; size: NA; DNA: TGCGCCAGCAGTCCTAGGACTAGCGGACGCACAGATACGCAGTATTTT; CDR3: CASSPRTSGRTDTQYF
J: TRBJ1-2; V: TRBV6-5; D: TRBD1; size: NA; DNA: TGTGCCAGCAGTTCGGACAGGGTTCGTGGCTACACCTTC; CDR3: CASSSDRVRGYTF
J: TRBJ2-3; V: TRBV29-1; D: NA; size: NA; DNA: TGCAGCGTTGTTACGAGGTGGACAACAGATACGCAGTATTTT; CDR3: CSVVTRWTTDTQYF
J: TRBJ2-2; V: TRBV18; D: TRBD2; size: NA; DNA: TGTGCCAGCTCTAGGGCGACTAGCGGGAAAACCGGGGAGCTGTTTTTT; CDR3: CASSRATSGKTGELFF
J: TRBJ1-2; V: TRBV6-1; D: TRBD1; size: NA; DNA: TGTGCCAGCAGTGAATCGGCAGGGGGCGTTTATGGCTACACCTTC; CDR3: CASSESAGGVYGYTF
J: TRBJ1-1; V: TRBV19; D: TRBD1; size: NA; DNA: TGTGCCAGTAGTGTTACAGGGGCGGGCAACACTGAAGCTTTCTTT; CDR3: CASSVTGAGNTEAFF
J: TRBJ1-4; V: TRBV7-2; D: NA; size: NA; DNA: TGTGCCAGCAGCTTCGGGGGTGGCGAAAAACTGTTTTTT; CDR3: CASSFGGGEKLFF
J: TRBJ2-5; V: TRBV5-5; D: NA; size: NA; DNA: TGTGCCAGCAGCTTGCTTATAAACAGTAAAGAGACCCAGTACTTC; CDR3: CASSLLINSKETQYF
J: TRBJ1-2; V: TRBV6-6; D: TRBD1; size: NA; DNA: TGTGCCAGCAGCTCCGGGACAGGGACCTATGGCTACACCTTC; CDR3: CASSSGTGTYGYTF
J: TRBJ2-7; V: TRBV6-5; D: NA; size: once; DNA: TGTGCCAGCAGTCCCACCCCAGGGTCTAACTACGAGCAGTACTTC; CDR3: CASSPTPGSNYEQYF
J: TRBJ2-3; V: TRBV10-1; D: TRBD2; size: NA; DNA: TGCGCCAGCAGTGATCGGGCGGGGGGAAGCACAGATACGCAGTATTTT; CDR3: CASSDRAGGSTDTQYF
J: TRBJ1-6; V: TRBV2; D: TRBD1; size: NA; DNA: TGTGCCAGCAGTCCTCCGGGACAGGGTGGCAATTCACCCCTCCACTTT; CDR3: CASSPPGQGGNSPLHF
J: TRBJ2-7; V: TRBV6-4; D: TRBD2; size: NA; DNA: TGTGCCAGCAGTGACCCTAGCGGGGGGGGAGGTTTTTACGAGCAGTACTTC; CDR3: CASSDPSGGGGFYEQYF
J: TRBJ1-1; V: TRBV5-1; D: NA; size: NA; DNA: TGCGCCAGCAGCTTGGCCCCACCCAACAGGGCTGAAGCTTTCTTT; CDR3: CASSLAPPNRAEAFF
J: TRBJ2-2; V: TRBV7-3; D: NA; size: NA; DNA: TGTGCCAGCAGCGAGGGACTGACCGGGGAGCTGTTTTTT; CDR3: CASSEGLTGELFF
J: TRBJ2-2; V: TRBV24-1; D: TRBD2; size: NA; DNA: TGTGCCACCAGTGAACTAGCGGTGGCGGGAATCGGGGAGCTGTTTTTT; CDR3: CATSELAVAGIGELFF
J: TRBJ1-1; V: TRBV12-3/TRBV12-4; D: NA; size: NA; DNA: TGTGCCAGCACCGAGTTGAACACTGAAGCTTTCTTT; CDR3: CASTELNTEAFF
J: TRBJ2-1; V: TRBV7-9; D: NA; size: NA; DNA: TGTGCCAGCAGCTCTACTAGCATCGCTGAGCAGTTCTTC; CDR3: CASSSTSIAEQFF
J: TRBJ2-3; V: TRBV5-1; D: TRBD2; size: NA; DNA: TGCGCCAGCAGCCCTCGGACTAGCGGCACAGATACGCAGTATTTT; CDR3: CASSPRTSGTDTQYF
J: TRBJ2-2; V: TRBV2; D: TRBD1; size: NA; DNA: TGTGCCAGCAGTGAAGCCCGGACAGGGGCCGGGGAGCTGTTTTTT; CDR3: CASSEARTGAGELFF
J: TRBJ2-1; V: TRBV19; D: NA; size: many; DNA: TGTGCCAGTACCCTGTCTTCAGGGTGGGCTGAGCAGTTCTTC; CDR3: CASTLSSGWAEQFF
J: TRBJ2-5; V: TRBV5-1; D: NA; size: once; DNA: TGCGCCAGCAGCTTGGCCGGGTCCTGGTTGGAGACCCAGTACTTC; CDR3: CASSLAGSWLETQYF
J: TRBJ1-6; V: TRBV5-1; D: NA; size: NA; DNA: TGCGCCAGCAACCCTGGCGGGAGCTCCTATAATTCACCCCTCCACTTT; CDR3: CASNPGGSSYNSPLHF
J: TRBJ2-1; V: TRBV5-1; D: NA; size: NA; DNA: TGCGCCAGCTCTCCCGGTACCTCTAGTACCTACAATGAGCAGTTCTTC; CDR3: CASSPGTSSTYNEQFF
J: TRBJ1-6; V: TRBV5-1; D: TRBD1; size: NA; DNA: TGCGCCAGCAGCTTGGAGGCGACAGGGCCTAGTTCACCCCTCCACTTT; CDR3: CASSLEATGPSSPLHF